The source of this T cell receptor (beta chain) is a study of tumor-infiltrating lymphocytes in oesophageal squamous cell carcinoma. Looked up from germline, CDR1 is SGHAT and CDR2 is FQNNGV. The length of the CDR3 is 13 residues. TCRdb reanalysed the PCR reads using MiXCR and keeps one entry per CDR3 protein. The sample records 8,500 to 14,000 distinct CDR3 sequences, about 60% being singletons. The chain links TRBV11-2 to TRBJ2-1; weak D call: TRBD2 (5 bases). The end of the DNA aligns better with TRBJ2-7, so the J call may be wrong. This clonotype was obtained from a male donor with esophageal squamous cell carcinoma. Sequenced material: esophageal tumor tissue. The CDR3 is CASSFGPLDEQYF. CDR3 in DNA: TGTGCCAGCAGCTTCGGACCACTAGACGAGCAGTACTTC.